This TCR beta chain derives from a study of CD8 T cells in ankylosing spondylitis. The CDR3 length is 16 residues. Per the germline V gene, CDR1 is SGHAT and CDR2 is FQNNGV. V was pared by 6 bases and J by 5 bases, with 20 bases between. This clonotype showed up many times. Its specificity is not known. Study outcomes and limitations: Disease-linked clones were CD8+ and relatively rare in peripheral blood. Researchers reportedly found disease-linked clones significantly enriched in matched ankylosing spondylitis synovial fluid. Ankylosing spondylitis blood appeared to be characterized by a TCR beta motif of 8 or 9 highly homologous variants.

Quantitative 5'-RACE with molecular barcodes generated TCR beta libraries. TCRdb called the 5' RACE reads again in MiXCR, with one record for every CDR3 protein. The data hold under 300,000 distinct CDR3 sequences, with 9.5% to 12% observed a single time. The sequence derives from a male donor with ankylosing spondylitis or in good health (not recorded which). This chain links TRBV11-2 with TRBJ2-1; D is perhaps TRBD2 (5 bases). Sample: blood, either unsorted or a sorted T cell fraction (not recorded which). CDR3 residues: CASRISRGVRHNEQFF. The CDR3 region has the DNA TGTGCCAGCAGGATTTCTCGGGGAGTTAGGCACAATGAGCAGTTCTTC.